Listed below are T cell receptor beta chains from one sample, sequenced in a study of shared clonotypes between healthy human individuals. Sequencing used immunoSEQ multiplex PCR; TCRdb keeps in-frame clones, though not all of them. Of millions of clones in the sample, over 85% are singletons; the top ten hold roughly 0.14%. The sequencing sample was made of naive CD4+ T cells sorted from blood. Receptors were obtained from a man younger than 35 in good health. Each CDR3 is given with its conserved first and last residue. The order of the fields is clone size, J gene, D gene, V gene, CDR3 DNA, CDR3 protein. D genes are given only for firm matches. Not every row has a clone size; where given, it reads once, few, many or a size class.

clone_size: -
j_call: TRBJ1-1
d_call: -
v_call: TRBV5-4
cdr3_nt: TGTGCCAGCAGCTTGGACCGCAGGGCTGAAGCTTTCTTT
cdr3_aa: CASSLDRRAEAFF

clone_size: -
j_call: TRBJ1-2
d_call: -
v_call: TRBV6-5
cdr3_nt: TGTGCCAGCAGGTTTATTGGTTCCCAGAACTATGGCTACACCTTC
cdr3_aa: CASRFIGSQNYGYTF

clone_size: few
j_call: TRBJ2-7
d_call: -
v_call: TRBV2
cdr3_nt: TGTGCCAGCAGTGCGGGGGCAGGGCCCTACGAGCAGTACTTC
cdr3_aa: CASSAGAGPYEQYF

clone_size: -
j_call: TRBJ2-7
d_call: TRBD2
v_call: TRBV7-3
cdr3_nt: TGTGCCAGCAGCTTAACTAGCGGGGGCCATAGCTCCTACGAGCAGTACTTC
cdr3_aa: CASSLTSGGHSSYEQYF

clone_size: few
j_call: TRBJ2-2
d_call: -
v_call: TRBV7-9
cdr3_nt: TGTGCCAGCAGCCTTCTCTCGCGGGGTGTCCCCGGGGAGCTGTTTTTT
cdr3_aa: CASSLLSRGVPGELFF

clone_size: -
j_call: TRBJ2-3
d_call: TRBD2
v_call: TRBV7-8
cdr3_nt: TGTGCCAGCAGCTTTACGCGGGGGGACGGTAATACGCAGTATTTT
cdr3_aa: CASSFTRGDGNTQYF

clone_size: -
j_call: TRBJ1-1
d_call: -
v_call: TRBV28
cdr3_nt: TGTGCCAGCACCGACCCGGTTACTGAAGCTTTCTTT
cdr3_aa: CASTDPVTEAFF

clone_size: once
j_call: TRBJ2-7
d_call: TRBD2
v_call: TRBV6-5
cdr3_nt: TGTGCCAGCACTCGCGGGGGGATTGGGGCCTACGAGCAGTACTTC
cdr3_aa: CASTRGGIGAYEQYF

clone_size: -
j_call: TRBJ2-3
d_call: -
v_call: TRBV28
cdr3_nt: TGTGCCAGCTTCCGGGCTGGGGGGCGGACAGATACGCAGTATTTT
cdr3_aa: CASFRAGGRTDTQYF

clone_size: -
j_call: TRBJ1-5
d_call: -
v_call: TRBV18
cdr3_nt: TGTGCCAGCTCACTAAATCACAATAGCAATCAGCCCCAGCATTTT
cdr3_aa: CASSLNHNSNQPQHF

clone_size: -
j_call: TRBJ2-2
d_call: TRBD1
v_call: TRBV4-3
cdr3_nt: TGCGCCAGCAGCCAACGATTGGCCCGTGGACAGGGGATCGGCGGGGAGCTGTTTTTT
cdr3_aa: CASSQRLARGQGIGGELFF

clone_size: -
j_call: TRBJ2-6
d_call: -
v_call: TRBV21-1
cdr3_nt: TGTGCCAGCACAGGGGCTGGGGCCAACGTCCTGACTTTC
cdr3_aa: CASTGAGANVLTF

clone_size: -
j_call: TRBJ1-5
d_call: -
v_call: TRBV7-2
cdr3_nt: TGTGCCAGCAGCCATGCGGGTTTAAATCAGCCCCAGCATTTT
cdr3_aa: CASSHAGLNQPQHF

clone_size: -
j_call: TRBJ1-3
d_call: -
v_call: TRBV12-5
cdr3_nt: TGTGCTAGTGGTTTGGGACAGCCTGGAAACACCATATATTTT
cdr3_aa: CASGLGQPGNTIYF

clone_size: -
j_call: TRBJ2-7
d_call: -
v_call: TRBV29-1
cdr3_nt: TGCAGCGTTGAAATTAGGGTGGAGGCGTCCCACGAGCAGTACTTC
cdr3_aa: CSVEIRVEASHEQYF

clone_size: -
j_call: TRBJ1-2
d_call: TRBD1
v_call: TRBV7-2
cdr3_nt: TGTGCCAGCACCACCGAAGTCCGGGACAGGGGTTCTAACTATGGCTACACCTTC
cdr3_aa: CASTTEVRDRGSNYGYTF

clone_size: -
j_call: TRBJ1-1
d_call: -
v_call: TRBV7-9
cdr3_nt: TGTGGGGCAGAGAACACTGAAGCTTTCTTT
cdr3_aa: CGAENTEAFF

clone_size: -
j_call: TRBJ2-2
d_call: TRBD2
v_call: TRBV5-1
cdr3_nt: TGCGCCAGCAGCTCGGGGACTAGCGGCAGCACCGGGGAGCTGTTTTTT
cdr3_aa: CASSSGTSGSTGELFF

clone_size: -
j_call: TRBJ1-6
d_call: -
v_call: TRBV5-6
cdr3_nt: TGTGCCAGCAGCCCCGATGGGGGGGCAGTTTCACCCCTCCACTTT
cdr3_aa: CASSPDGGAVSPLHF

clone_size: once
j_call: TRBJ1-4
d_call: TRBD1
v_call: TRBV5-1
cdr3_nt: TGCGCCAGCAGCTTGGAGGCAGGGGGCGAAAAACTGTTTTTT
cdr3_aa: CASSLEAGGEKLFF

clone_size: few
j_call: TRBJ1-5
d_call: TRBD1
v_call: TRBV6-5
cdr3_nt: TGTGCCAGCAGCAGAGGGACAGGGGGCAATCAGCCCCAGCATTTT
cdr3_aa: CASSRGTGGNQPQHF

clone_size: once
j_call: TRBJ2-1
d_call: -
v_call: TRBV9
cdr3_nt: TGTGCCAGCAGCGTAGGTACAGGGCCGAGCAATGAGCAGTTCTTC
cdr3_aa: CASSVGTGPSNEQFF

clone_size: -
j_call: TRBJ2-5
d_call: -
v_call: TRBV30
cdr3_nt: TGTGCCTGGAGTGTTAAGGGTAGGGAAGAGACCCAGTACTTC
cdr3_aa: CAWSVKGREETQYF

clone_size: -
j_call: TRBJ1-3
d_call: -
v_call: TRBV5-1
cdr3_nt: TGCGCCAGCAGCCTAGGGTCGGAAGGAAACACCATATATTTT
cdr3_aa: CASSLGSEGNTIYF

clone_size: -
j_call: TRBJ2-2
d_call: -
v_call: TRBV9
cdr3_nt: TGTGCCAGCAGCGTAGAGGCGGGCCGGACGAACACCGGGGAGCTGTTTTTT
cdr3_aa: CASSVEAGRTNTGELFF

clone_size: -
j_call: TRBJ2-2
d_call: TRBD2
v_call: TRBV9
cdr3_nt: TGTGCCAGCAGCGTAGAAGCGGGAGGAAACACCGGGGAGCTGTTTTTT
cdr3_aa: CASSVEAGGNTGELFF

clone_size: -
j_call: TRBJ1-2
d_call: TRBD1
v_call: TRBV28
cdr3_nt: TGTGCCAGCAGCACCGGGACAGGGGATGGCTACACCTTC
cdr3_aa: CASSTGTGDGYTF

clone_size: -
j_call: TRBJ2-7
d_call: -
v_call: TRBV29-1
cdr3_nt: TGCAGCGTTGAATGGCGGAAGGGGACCCCCGGCGAGCAGTACTTC
cdr3_aa: CSVEWRKGTPGEQYF

clone_size: -
j_call: TRBJ2-7
d_call: TRBD1
v_call: TRBV18
cdr3_nt: TGTGCCAGCTCACCATTACAGGGGACCCCCGACGAGCAGTACTTC
cdr3_aa: CASSPLQGTPDEQYF

clone_size: -
j_call: TRBJ2-1
d_call: -
v_call: TRBV10-3
cdr3_nt: TGTGCCATCAGTGAGTCCCCACTTCCCGCTGCCTACAATGAGCAGTTCTTC
cdr3_aa: CAISESPLPAAYNEQFF

clone_size: -
j_call: TRBJ2-5
d_call: -
v_call: TRBV7-2
cdr3_nt: TGTGCCAGCAGGCATCTAAAAGTCGAGGCGACCCAGTACTTC
cdr3_aa: CASRHLKVEATQYF

clone_size: -
j_call: TRBJ2-3
d_call: TRBD1
v_call: TRBV6-1
cdr3_nt: TGTGCCAGCAGCCGGACAGGGGATACGCAGTATTTT
cdr3_aa: CASSRTGDTQYF

clone_size: once
j_call: TRBJ1-5
d_call: -
v_call: TRBV6-1
cdr3_nt: TGTGCCAGCAGCCGGGCGGGTGGGGAGCCCCAGCATTTT
cdr3_aa: CASSRAGGEPQHF

clone_size: -
j_call: TRBJ2-1
d_call: TRBD2
v_call: TRBV4-3
cdr3_nt: TGCGCCAGCAGCCAAGATACTAGCGTCAGTGAGCAGTTCTTC
cdr3_aa: CASSQDTSVSEQFF

clone_size: -
j_call: TRBJ1-5
d_call: -
v_call: TRBV4-1
cdr3_nt: TGCGCCAGCAGCCCACGGACAACAACCACGAGGCAGCCCCAGCATTTT
cdr3_aa: CASSPRTTTTRQPQHF

clone_size: -
j_call: TRBJ1-1
d_call: TRBD1
v_call: TRBV9
cdr3_nt: TGTGCCAGCAGCGTTACCGGGACAGGGGGTGAAGCTTTCTTT
cdr3_aa: CASSVTGTGGEAFF

clone_size: -
j_call: TRBJ2-1
d_call: -
v_call: TRBV10-3
cdr3_nt: TGTGCCATCAGTGGCAGGGGGGTCAATGAGCAGTTCTTC
cdr3_aa: CAISGRGVNEQFF

clone_size: -
j_call: TRBJ1-1
d_call: TRBD1
v_call: TRBV9
cdr3_nt: TGTGCCAGCAGCGTAGTACAGGGGGCGTTTTCGAACACTGAAGCTTTCTTT
cdr3_aa: CASSVVQGAFSNTEAFF

clone_size: -
j_call: TRBJ2-5
d_call: TRBD2
v_call: TRBV2
cdr3_nt: TGTGCCAGCAGGAAGACTAGCGGGGGGATCGAGACCCAGTACTTC
cdr3_aa: CASRKTSGGIETQYF

clone_size: few
j_call: TRBJ1-2
d_call: -
v_call: TRBV4-1
cdr3_nt: TGCGCCAGCAGCCAAGGAGGAGGGACTAACTATGGCTACACCTTC
cdr3_aa: CASSQGGGTNYGYTF

clone_size: -
j_call: TRBJ2-7
d_call: TRBD2
v_call: TRBV19
cdr3_nt: TGTGCCAGTAGTTCGGGAGGGGCGCGCTACGAGCAGTACTTC
cdr3_aa: CASSSGGARYEQYF

clone_size: few
j_call: TRBJ1-5
d_call: TRBD1
v_call: TRBV6-5
cdr3_nt: TGTGCCAGCAGTCGGACAGGGGGCCAGCCCCAGCATTTT
cdr3_aa: CASSRTGGQPQHF

clone_size: -
j_call: TRBJ2-1
d_call: TRBD1
v_call: TRBV18
cdr3_nt: TGTGCCAGCTCACCCGGGACAGGGTCGGGGGATCCGTTCTTC
cdr3_aa: CASSPGTGSGDPFF

clone_size: -
j_call: TRBJ1-3
d_call: -
v_call: TRBV2
cdr3_nt: TGTGCCAGCAGAGAGTCTGGAAACACCATATATTTT
cdr3_aa: CASRESGNTIYF

clone_size: -
j_call: TRBJ2-5
d_call: TRBD1
v_call: TRBV18
cdr3_nt: TGTGCCAGCTCACCCCCGGGACAGCTAGGGGCCCAGTACTTC
cdr3_aa: CASSPPGQLGAQYF

clone_size: -
j_call: TRBJ2-5
d_call: -
v_call: TRBV7-2
cdr3_nt: TGTGCCAGCAGCTTACAGGGGACCCAGTACTTC
cdr3_aa: CASSLQGTQYF